This TCR beta chain was sequenced in a study of PD-1 blockade in mismatch repair-deficient tumors (dated by TCRdb to between 2016 and 2019). Regarding the research as a whole: The trial enrolled just over 85 consecutive patients with roughly 13 mismatch repair-deficient cancer types between 2013 and late 2016, all previously treated and progressing. Deep sequencing of TCR CDR3 regions was used to track tumor-associated T cell clones in peripheral blood of patients responding to PD-1 blockade. General study outcomes and caveats: Clones residing in the tumor, which were often undetectable in blood before treatment, expanded quickly after pembrolizumab and then contracted, generally before radiologic responses.

Regarding this clone: Its antigen target is currently unknown. There are no base qualities to consult, and no much larger clone falls within one base.

Libraries were prepared through the immunoSEQ multiplex PCR assay. TCRdb retrieved this table from immuneACCESS and kept in-frame rearrangements only. Not all clones are present; in checked studies, unresolved V genes account for under half, and no reason is known for the remainder. The sample table lists 100,000 to 150,000 clones, 86% of them with a count of one. The biggest ten clones account for approximately 12% of the sample. Mismatch repair deficiency in every enrolled patient was established by polymerase chain reaction or immunohistochemistry. Three patients who responded to pembrolizumab therapy underwent TCR sequencing. The phase II trial prospectively tested pembrolizumab PD-1 blockade in advanced mismatch repair-deficient cancers regardless of tissue of origin. Serial peripheral blood T cell samples were collected before and at multiple times after starting PD-1 blockade. The timing of each blood sample was reported as weeks after the first dose of pembrolizumab.

The CDR3 goes from the cysteine to the phenylalanine over 14 residues. This entry keeps only the CDR3 DNA: 42 bases, framed from base 1. CDR1 and CDR2 (SGHAT, FQNNGV) derive from the germline V gene. V is cut back by 5 bases and J by 7 bases, with 7 bases in the junction unmatched. The specimen comprised peripheral blood, sampled 44 weeks after starting pembrolizumab. This receptor was taken from an adult with mismatch repair-deficient cancer. The sequence links TRBV11-2 to TRBJ2-2; 7 bases in the junction line up with TRBD1. The CDR3 amino acid sequence is: CASSRTGSDGELFF. The nucleotide sequence reads as follows: TGTGCCAGCAGCCGGACAGGATCCGACGGGGAGCTGTTTTTT.